Here is one TCR beta chain with its context. What this receptor recognizes is not known. One base away there is no much larger clone; base qualities are not given. This entry belongs to a study of blood T cell repertoires in COVID-19 (dated by TCRdb to between 2020 and 2021). For the wider study: Samples covering the acute and convalescent phases of COVID-19 were provided by collaborators in the United States, Italy and Spain. Deeply sampled blood TCRbeta repertoires from subjects exposed to, actively infected with, or recovered from COVID-19 were included in the dataset. The prospective study material was composed of cDNA or gDNA derived from T cells, B-cell-depleted T cells, or PBMCs. Samples were obtained from the ongoing ImmuneRACE study (first 160 participants) and from 1,000 to 1,500 subjects provided by 6 global collaborators. The repertoires were released in a freely available public database intended as a resource for research on the immune response to SARS-CoV-2. Where HLA class I and class II types were available, the types were taken from metadata supplied by the sample provider, not from assay-based typing. The sample metadata nearly always contained a de-identified subject ID, COVID-19 status, age in years and sex. What the authors observed across the whole study: The amount of clinical and demographic metadata varied by source and participant and was provided uncurated.

TCRbeta CDR3 regions were amplified from genomic DNA using the immunoSEQ Assay, a bias-controlled multiplex PCR. Concerning the study's data processing: The number of nucleated cells in each sample was estimated by amplification of reference gene primers within the assay. To quantify the absolute abundance of each unique TCRbeta CDR3 rearrangement, sequence reads were collapsed and filtered. For each sample, productive Simpson clonality was calculated by taking the square root of Simpson's diversity index across productive rearrangements. The table comes from immuneACCESS by way of TCRdb, which keeps in-frame sequences with V and J called. Part of the clones is missing from these tables; in studies checked, under half for an unresolved V gene and the rest for unknown reasons. V, J and clone size are taken as reported in that table, and D and trimming were inferred from the DNA itself. A total of 250,000 to 300,000 clones appear in this sample, nearly 90% of them only once. The ten largest clones add up to roughly 2.9% of the sample.

In the prospective study, participants were about 18 to 100 years old, resided in fewer than 25 geographic areas of the United States, and were enrolled through a virtual design. In the prospective study, participants were assigned to cohorts based on the clinical history participants reported in a screening survey and a study questionnaire. Exposed participants were defined as having been in contact with someone with a PCR-confirmed or clinician-diagnosed COVID-19 case within 2 weeks of study entry. In the prospective study, whole blood, serum and a nasopharyngeal or oropharyngeal swab were collected from each participant by mobile phlebotomists. Over an approximately 2-month period, participants in the prospective study had the option of providing additional blood draws and questionnaires. Before DNA extraction, prospective study blood samples were shipped either frozen or at room temperature.

Including cysteine and phenylalanine, the CDR3 has 14 amino acids. CDR3 DNA is the only sequence kept; it has 42 bases, read in frame from the first base. What was sequenced was PBMCs or T cells enriched from blood (not recorded which). This receptor was obtained from a woman aged 45-65 years who had been exposed to COVID-19. The rearranged segments are TRBV21-1 and TRBJ2-7; TRBD2, the D gene given by the table, was not confirmed from the DNA. TRBV21-1 is flagged as a pseudogene. In nucleotides, the sequence is TGTGCCAGCAGCAAACTCCGCGGGGGAAGCGAGCAGTACTTC. Translated, it gives CASSKLRGGSEQYF.